This TCR beta chain was captured by sequencing in a study of identical twins. Germline V CDR1 and CDR2: LNHNV, YYDKDF (reference sequence). This CDR3 contains 13 residues. Trimming pared 8 bases from V and 2 bases from J, leaving 11 bases between. In this sample, this clonotype turned up many times. Its antigen remains unidentified. It was template switching that added a universal primer site, and there were unique molecular identifiers on the cDNA. TCRdb re-derived calls from the 5' RACE reads in MiXCR, one entry per CDR3 protein. The top ten hold about 1.6% of the sample, which has approximately 890,000 distinct CDR3 sequences, roughly 12% seen once. The study's findings and limits: Conclusions leaned on cross-sectional statistical analysis and did not track the same donors over time.

The sample was also linked to a second study, of yellow fever vaccine responses in identical twins.

This rearrangement joins TRBV15 to TRBJ2-3; D perhaps matches TRBD1 (6 bases). The TCR sequence derives from a woman in her late teens or twenties in good health. The sequencing input was PBMCs. Written as DNA, the CDR3 is TGTGCCACCGGCGGACAGTACACAGATACGCAGTATTTT. This codes for CATGGQYTDTQYF.